This entry concerns a single T cell receptor beta chain. This clonotype was detected a few times. It lacks a known antigen. No clone much larger than this one lies a single base away; base qualities are absent. Sequencing was performed on an Illumina HiSeq 1500. Starting from the raw public reads, TCRdb applied fastp trimming at Q25, assembled clones with MiXCR and retained in-frame beta chains. Every CDR3 protein is listed once, alongside the most common genes and DNA of its rows. This sample lists 200,000 to 250,000 distinct CDR3 sequences; approximately 24% were detected once. The biggest ten clones account for 15% to 20% of the sample. The sample comes from a study of T cell repertoires in cytomegalovirus infection (dated by TCRdb to the late 2010s). For context, the study as a whole: The HLA type of each donor mattered for the analysis, because public TCR beta signatures pointed to carriage of CMV infection along with the matching HLA type.

Trimming costs V 4 bases and J 4 bases, and their ends lie 9 bases apart. Per the germline V gene (reference sequence), MNHNY is the CDR1 and SVGAGI is the CDR2. The CDR3 numbers 13 residues from cysteine through phenylalanine. Only CDR3 DNA remains: 39 bases, in frame from the first base. The paper's findings and limits, for the study overall: The ex vivo response was dominated by HLA-C-restricted CMV-specific TCR beta clonotypes, which also provided the single most frequent clonotype in two of eight donors. Cumulative frequency of public TCR beta family members discriminated carriers of CMV infection plus the relevant HLA type in this cohort and an independent approximately 350-donor cohort.

The chain uses TRBV6-6 and TRBJ2-3; the D gene is not confidently resolved. Sequencing used CD8+ T cells from PBMCs. The source of this sequence is a human donor in good health (CMV status not recorded). Some clones in this sample may be carry-over from other donors' samples. The CDR3 region reads CASSSMLPDTQYF. The DNA sequence is TGTGCCAGCAGTTCTATGTTACCAGATACGCAGTATTTT.